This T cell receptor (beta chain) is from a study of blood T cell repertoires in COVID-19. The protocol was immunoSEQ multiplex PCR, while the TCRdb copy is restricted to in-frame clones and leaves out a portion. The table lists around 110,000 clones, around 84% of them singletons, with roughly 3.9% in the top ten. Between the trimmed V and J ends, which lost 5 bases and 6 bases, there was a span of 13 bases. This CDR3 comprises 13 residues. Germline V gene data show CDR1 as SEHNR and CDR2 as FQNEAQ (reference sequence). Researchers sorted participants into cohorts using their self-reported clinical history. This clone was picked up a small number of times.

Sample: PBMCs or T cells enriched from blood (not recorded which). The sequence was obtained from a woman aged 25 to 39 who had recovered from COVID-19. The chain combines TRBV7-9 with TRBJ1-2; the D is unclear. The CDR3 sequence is CASSLDPTDGYTF. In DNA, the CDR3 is TGTGCCAGCAGCCTCGATCCTACAGATGGCTACACCTTC.